This T cell receptor beta chain was captured by sequencing in a study of type 1 and type 2 diabetes patients. Amplification started from genomic DNA. A primer set of 30 forward and 13 reverse primers amplified the CDR3. Via MiXCR, TCRdb re-called the multiplex PCR reads, giving one row per CDR3 protein. This table has more than 250,000 distinct CDR3 sequences, roughly 50% appearing once. The CDR3 has 13 amino acids. Trimming shortened V by 4 bases and J by 8 bases, and 14 bases separated the two germline ends. Germline CDR1 SGHTA, CDR2 FQGNSA. Specimen: peripheral blood mononuclear cells (PBMCs). The TCR originated in a man younger than 30 with type 2 diabetes. The chain links TRBV7-2 to TRBJ1-2, with a possible D match to TRBD1 (6 bases). The CDR3 nucleotides read TGTGCCAGCAGCTCCGTGGGGGGCTCCGGCTACACCTTC. Its protein is CASSSVGGSGYTF.